These 16 T cell receptor beta chains originate from one sample sequenced in a study of T cell responses to AZD1222 COVID-19 vaccine. Sequencing was performed with immunoSEQ multiplex PCR; in TCRdb, only in-frame clones are kept and a portion is missing. The table has more than 120,000 clones, just over 90% seen once. Here the sequenced sample was peripheral blood, taken on day 0 of AZD1222 vaccination. These receptors were obtained from an adult in good health.

The V call is TRBV18, the J call TRBJ2-5, with D uncertain. The ends were cut back, 2 bases at V and 4 bases at J, with 11 bases in the middle. Germline lookup yields CDR1 KGHSH and CDR2 LQKENI. CDR3 size: 14 residues. The CDR3 is CASSPGQMIETQYF. CDR3 nucleotides: TGTGCCAGCTCACCAGGCCAAATGATAGAGACCCAGTACTTC. Full variable domain (remainder filled in from reference TRBV18 and TRBJ2-5): NAGVMQNPRHLVRRRGQEARLRCSPMKGHSHVYWYRQLPEEGLKFMVYLQKENIIDESGMPKERFSAEFPKEGPSILRIQQVVRGDSAAYFCASSPGQMIETQYFGPGTRLLVL.

The chain employs TRBV5-4 and TRBJ2-3; 12 bases line up with TRBD2. CDR3 length: 16 amino acids. V was clipped by 3 bases and J by 2 bases; unmatched bases: 4. The germline CDR1 and CDR2 sequences are SGHNT and YYREEE (reference sequence). DNA for the CDR3: TGTGCCAGCAGCTCCAGACTAGCGGGGGACACAGATACGCAGTATTTT. This gives the protein CASSSRLAGDTDTQYF.

This clone was seen only once. The chain couples TRBV4-1 to TRBJ1-5; tentative D call: TRBD1 (5 bases). Trimming left V 4 bases short and J 6 bases short, with 16 bases between. The V gene's germline CDR1 is MGHRA and CDR2 YSYEKL. The CDR3 length is 15 residues. CDR3 in amino acids: CASSPLGGAGQPQHF. The CDR3 nucleotides are TGCGCCAGCAGCCCCTTGGGGGGTGCGGGTCAGCCCCAGCATTTT.

The chain is built from TRBV6-1 and TRBJ2-1; D remains ambiguous. V lost 3 bases, J lost 7 bases, and 7 bases lay in between. CDR3 size: 12 residues. Per the germline V gene, CDR1 is MNHNS and CDR2 is SASEGT. CDR3 in amino acids: CASSDRINEQFF. CDR3 bases: TGTGCCAGCAGTGACAGAATAAATGAGCAGTTCTTC.

V and J are TRBV4-1 and TRBJ1-1, with TRBD1 matching 7 bases. Unmatched junction bases numbered 5, after V lost 3 bases and J lost 1 base. The CDR3 runs to 15 residues. The germline CDR1 and CDR2 sequences are MGHRA and YSYEKL. For the CDR3, the DNA is TGCGCCAGCAGCCATGAGGGGGCTTCGAACACTGAAGCTTTCTTT. Its protein product is CASSHEGASNTEAFF.

V is TRBV6-1 and J is TRBJ1-5; a possible D gene is TRBD1 (6 bases). Trimming took off 0 bases at V and 3 bases at J, with 15 bases between the two ends. Germline assignment: CDR1 MNHNS and CDR2 SASEGT. This CDR3 is 17 amino acids long. This chain's CDR3 is CASSEALGGLINQPQHF. DNA for the CDR3: TGTGCCAGCAGTGAAGCGCTGGGGGGGCTGATCAATCAGCCCCAGCATTTT.

The J gene is TRBJ2-2, the V gene TRBV5-4; D may match TRBD1 or TRBD2 (5 bases each). Trimming cost V 4 bases and J 1 base, with 11 bases left between them. Germline V CDR1 and CDR2: SGHNT, YYREEE (reference sequence). The CDR3 totals 15 residues. CDR3 sequence reads: CASSGDGRNTGELFF. In nucleotides, the CDR3 is TGTGCCAGCAGCGGGGACGGTAGGAACACCGGGGAGCTGTTTTTT.

The chain uses TRBV25-1 and TRBJ1-2; no clear D. This CDR3 spans 17 amino acids. Trimming left V 4 bases short and J 2 bases short, with 20 bases between. Germline assignment: CDR1 MGHDK and CDR2 SYGVNS. The CDR3 coding sequence is TGTGCCAGCAGTGGGTGGACTGATTCCAGCAGCAACTATGGCTACACCTTC. This translates into CASSGWTDSSSNYGYTF.

V is TRBV5-4 and J is TRBJ1-3; TRBD1 aligns across 7 bases. J gave up 0 bases and V 6 bases, and 12 bases lay outside the gene matches. The length of the CDR3 is 17 residues. The germline V gene has CDR1 SGHNT and CDR2 YYREEE (reference sequence). CDR3 residues: CASTYHRGTRSGNTIYF. As DNA, the CDR3 is TGTGCCAGCACCTACCACAGGGGTACCCGCTCTGGAAACACCATATATTTT.

This clone has just one count. This chain links TRBV3-1 (or the pseudogene TRBV3-2) with TRBJ1-2; D uncertain. Germline CDR1 LGHDT, CDR2 YNNKEL (reference sequence). Trimming shortened V by 1 base and J by 1 base, and 7 bases separated the two germline ends. This CDR3 comprises 14 residues. The CDR3 bases are TGTGCCAGCAGCCAAGGGGTGATTAACTATGGCTACACCTTC. It encodes CASSQGVINYGYTF.

The V call is TRBV3-1 (or the pseudogene TRBV3-2), the J call TRBJ2-7; a possible D gene is TRBD1 (6 bases). V was clipped by 4 bases and J by 7 bases, with 17 bases between them. Germline values: CDR1 LGHDT, CDR2 YNNKEL (reference sequence). The CDR3 has 14 amino acids. Written as DNA, the CDR3 is TGTGCCAGCAGCCTAAGGGGGACACTAGGGGAGCAGTACTTC. This codes for CASSLRGTLGEQYF.

This clone appeared once. This chain uses TRBV19 with TRBJ2-6; D call uncertain. This CDR3 contains 13 residues. Trimming cost V 5 bases and J 1 base, with 3 bases left between them. CDR1 LNHDA and CDR2 SQIVND come from the germline V gene (reference sequence). Here the CDR3 reads CASSLSGANVLTF. The DNA for the CDR3 is TGTGCCAGTAGTCTTTCTGGGGCCAACGTCCTGACTTTC.

This rearrangement joins TRBV5-1 to TRBJ2-3; 7 bases line up with TRBD1. This CDR3 region has 16 residues. After removal of 3 bases from V and 1 base from J, the junction contained 8 bases not matched to a gene. Germline CDR1 SGHRS, CDR2 YFSETQ. DNA of the CDR3: TGCGCCAGCAGCTATACCCCTGACAGGGGCACAGATACGCAGTATTTT. It translates to CASSYTPDRGTDTQYF.

This clone has just one count. The chain is built from TRBV7-6 and TRBJ1-6; D is ambiguous. Trimming took 5 bases from V and 5 from J, leaving 7 bases between them. The CDR3 is 13 amino acids. Germline CDR1 reads SGHVS; CDR2 reads FNYEAQ. CDR3 in DNA: TGTGCCAGCAGCGGTCGGAATAATTCACCCCTCCACTTT. The encoded protein is CASSGRNNSPLHF.

The CDR3 sequence is CASSPKANEKLFF. CDR3 DNA: TGTGCCAGCTCACCGAAGGCTAATGAAAAACTGTTTTTT. The chain recombines TRBV18 with TRBJ1-4; no reliable D call. CDR3 size: 13 residues. CDR1 and CDR2 (germline): KGHSH, LQKENI. Trimming shortened V by 3 bases and J by 3 bases, and 5 bases separated the two germline ends.

This chain links TRBV10-1 with TRBJ2-1; perhaps D is TRBD1 or TRBD2 (5 bases each). The CDR3 extends over 15 amino acids. The V gene's germline CDR1 is WNHNN and CDR2 SYGVQD (reference sequence). V shed 7 bases and J shed 7 bases, with 20 bases lying between them. Here the CDR3 DNA reads TGCGCCAGCATTACCACGGGACCCATTGTTAATGAGCAGTTCTTC. Translation gives CASITTGPIVNEQFF.